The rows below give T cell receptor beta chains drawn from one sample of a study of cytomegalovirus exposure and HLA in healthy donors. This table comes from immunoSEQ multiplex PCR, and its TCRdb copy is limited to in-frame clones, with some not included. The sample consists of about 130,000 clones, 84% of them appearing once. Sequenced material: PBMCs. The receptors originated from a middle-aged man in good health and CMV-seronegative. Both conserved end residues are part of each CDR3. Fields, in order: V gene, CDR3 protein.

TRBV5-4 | CASSPPAGTGVGEQFF
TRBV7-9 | CASSLRQGAFHSGANVLTF
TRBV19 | CASSQGGRPNQPQHF
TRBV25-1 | CASSVARGTEAFF
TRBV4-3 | CASSLGQGVRNEQFF
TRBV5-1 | CASSPPLLAGGADTQYF
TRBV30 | CAWNPFGGVYTQYF
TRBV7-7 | CASSSLSGGNNEQFF
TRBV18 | CASSPYGAGADTEAFF
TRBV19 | CASSPKDRGTYEQYF
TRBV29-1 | CSAGSGPNEQFF
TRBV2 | CASIKDSGQPQHF